This record covers a single T cell receptor beta chain. Its antigen is not known. The data derive from a study of cytomegalovirus exposure and HLA in healthy donors. Study-wide findings and caveats: Evidence from a later analysis indicated that most CMV-associated TCR beta chains looked HLA-restricted. The classifier reportedly diagnosed cytomegalovirus status with high specificity and sensitivity. Associated with cytomegalovirus, according to the listing, were 164 TCR beta chains.

The trim removed 4 bases at V and 8 bases at J, leaving 12 bases unmatched. The CDR3 loop spans 14 amino acids. Germline loops: CDR1 GTSNPN, CDR2 SVGIG (reference sequence). Donors counted as nominally healthy when sampled, yet unrecorded immune exposures were likely. Both 60 Vbeta primers and 13 Jbeta primers went into the PCR. Sequencing was performed with immunoSEQ multiplex PCR; in TCRdb, only in-frame clones are kept and a portion is missing. This repertoire includes 65,000 to 85,000 clones. The chain uses TRBV30 and TRBJ1-2; 8 bases match TRBD1. The sequence derives from a woman aged 55 to 70 in good health and CMV-seronegative. The sequenced material came from PBMCs. The CDR3 DNA follows: TGTGCCTGGACTCGGGACAGGAGACAATCCGGCTACACCTTC. Its protein product is CAWTRDRRQSGYTF.